The sample holds a few counts of the clone carrying this TCR beta chain. The CDR3 runs to 15 residues. The source of the sample is a study of T cells in Graves' hyperthyroidism and ophthalmopathy. Overall study: Prior to any treatment, at the point of initial diagnosis, peripheral blood was collected.

What was amplified from RNA transcripts were TCR beta CDR3 regions. Initially, a first-round RT-PCR of the TCR CDR3 employed the HTBI primer set. TCRdb re-called the multiplex PCR reads through MiXCR, storing one row per CDR3 protein. The profile shows about 270,000 distinct CDR3 sequences, 20% to 25% of them singletons. The sample taken for sequencing was blood. The TCR comes from a man aged 30 to 39 with Graves' ophthalmopathy. V usage is TRBV12-3 or TRBV12-4 and J usage is TRBJ1-2; D may be TRBD1 (6 bases). CDR3 in amino acids: CATKDSNFLSIGYTF. For the CDR3, the DNA is TGTGCGACCAAGGACAGCAACTTTCTAAGTATCGGCTACACCTTC.